The 32 T cell receptor beta chains reported below all come from one sample, sequenced in a study of identical twins. TCRdb ran MiXCR on the 5' RACE reads and lists one entry per CDR3 protein. The sample lists 300,000 to 400,000 distinct CDR3 sequences; 10% to 15% were seen once. The sample also formed part of further work on yellow fever vaccine responses in identical twins.

The sample taken for sequencing was CD8+ T cells sorted from blood. These receptor sequences come from a woman younger than 30 in good health.

The CDR3: CASSLRGSVSYEQYF. The CDR3 coding sequence is TGTGCCAGCAGTTTACGTGGGAGCGTCTCCTACGAGCAGTACTTC. The rearrangement joins TRBV27 to TRBJ2-7, with D perhaps TRBD2 (5 bases). Germline loops: CDR1 MNHEY, CDR2 SMNVEV (reference sequence). Trimming pared 2 bases from V and 0 bases from J, leaving 11 bases between. The CDR3 sequence is 15 residues long.

This clonotype was seen only a few times. The J gene is TRBJ2-1, the V gene TRBV2; 9 bases are a match to TRBD2. The CDR3 has 16 amino acids. Germline V lookup: CDR1 SNHLY, CDR2 FYNNEI. V gave up 3 bases and J gave up 5 bases; unmatched junction bases: 8. CDR3 sequence (DNA): TGTGCCAGCAGTGACATCCTAGCGGGAAGTAACAATGAGCAGTTCTTC. Its translation: CASSDILAGSNNEQFF.

The chain employs TRBV7-9 and TRBJ2-7; 9 bases map to TRBD2. Germline V gene data show CDR1 as SEHNR and CDR2 as FQNEAQ (reference sequence). This CDR3 region has 14 residues. Trimming took 2 bases from V and 7 from J; bases not matched to a gene: 6. CDR3 region: CASSLSQAGGEQYV. The DNA of the CDR3 is TGTGCCAGCAGCTTATCACAAGCGGGGGGAGAGCAGTACGTC.

In this sample, this clonotype turned up a few times. The rearrangement links TRBV10-1 to TRBJ2-1, with 7 bases matching TRBD1. The CDR3 consists of 16 residues. Germline assignment: CDR1 WNHNN and CDR2 SYGVQD (reference sequence). The V and J ends lost 3 bases and 5 bases, in that order; junction bases with no gene match: 10. The CDR3 loop is CASSDGDRELNNEQFF. CDR3 DNA: TGCGCCAGCAGTGACGGTGACAGGGAGCTAAACAATGAGCAGTTCTTC.

This clonotype was detected many times. The rearrangement uses TRBV2 and TRBJ2-7; unclear D gene. The germline V and J ends were trimmed by 4 bases and 1 base, with 5 bases remaining between them. Germline V gene lookup returns CDR1 SNHLY and CDR2 FYNNEI. There are 12 residues in the CDR3. DNA of the CDR3: TGTGCCAGCAGTGGCCAGTCCTACGAGCAGTACTTC. The encoded protein is CASSGQSYEQYF.

The chain recombines TRBV27 with TRBJ1-2, with TRBD1 identical over 8 bases. Germline V lookup: CDR1 MNHEY, CDR2 SMNVEV (reference sequence). CDR3 length: 15 amino acids. V was clipped by 6 bases and J by 3 bases; unmatched bases: 9. CDR3 coding DNA: TGTGCCAGCAGAACCCCCAGGGGGCGCGACTATGGCTACACCTTC. Translating gives CASRTPRGRDYGYTF.

CDR3 nucleotides: TGTGCCAGCAGTTCTGGACTCGCCTCCTACGAGCAGTACTTC. It codes for CASSSGLASYEQYF. This chain joins TRBV27 and TRBJ2-7; TRBD2 is a possible D gene (5 bases). The V and J ends lost 4 bases and 0 bases respectively, with 10 bases between them. The CDR3 spans 14 residues. The germline V gene has CDR1 MNHEY and CDR2 SMNVEV (reference sequence).

This clonotype was found many times. The V gene is TRBV28, the J gene TRBJ2-5, with TRBD2 identical over 7 bases. There are 13 residues in the CDR3. J gave up 3 bases and V 7 bases, and 5 bases lay outside the gene matches. Germline CDR1 is MDHEN and CDR2 is SYDVKM. The CDR3 DNA is TGTGCCAGCACCTTCCGGGGGGAAGAGACCCAGTACTTC. It encodes CASTFRGEETQYF.

The rearrangement uses TRBV27 and TRBJ2-3, with 10 bases fitting TRBD2. After removal of 5 bases from V and 4 bases from J, the junction contained 9 bases not matched to a gene. The germline CDR1 and CDR2 sequences are MNHEY and SMNVEV (reference sequence). The CDR3 covers 16 residues. The CDR3 DNA follows: TGTGCCAGCAGTCCTCTAGCGGGAGAGGATGCAGATACGCAGTATTTT. Its translation is CASSPLAGEDADTQYF.

The sample holds a few counts of this clonotype. The chain joins TRBV4-1 to TRBJ2-5; D not certain. This CDR3 contains 13 residues. CDR1 is MGHRA and CDR2 is YSYEKL in the germline V gene. The V and J ends lost 2 bases and 6 bases respectively, with 10 bases between them. The DNA for the CDR3 is TGCGCCAGCAGCCAAAACATTGCGCAGACCCAGTACTTC. This sequence encodes CASSQNIAQTQYF.

The rearrangement joins TRBV11-3 to TRBJ2-7, with 9 bases that match TRBD1. V was clipped by 7 bases and J by 0 bases; unmatched bases: 4. CDR3 length: 14 amino acids. The germline V gene has CDR1 SGHNT and CDR2 YENEEA. CDR3 DNA sequence: TGTGCCAGCATGCGGGACAGGGCCTCCTACGAGCAGTACTTC. This codes for CASMRDRASYEQYF.

A few counts support this clonotype. The CDR3 loop reads CASSPSAGFMYEQYF. The DNA of the CDR3 is TGTGCCAGCAGCCCCTCGGCAGGGTTTATGTACGAGCAGTACTTC. The V and J genes are TRBV27 and TRBJ2-7; perhaps TRBD1 as D (5 bases). Germline V lookup: CDR1 MNHEY, CDR2 SMNVEV (reference sequence). CDR3 length: 15 amino acids. Trimming removed 6 bases at V and 4 bases at J, with 19 bases between.

V is TRBV9 and J is TRBJ2-7, with 7 bases that match TRBD1. Germline CDR1 reads SGDLS; CDR2 reads YYNGEE. This CDR3 spans 15 amino acids. After removal of 3 bases from V and 4 bases from J, the junction contained 10 bases not matched to a gene. The DNA of the CDR3 is TGTGCCAGCAGCGGACGAACGGGACAGCCGTACGAGCAGTACGTC. Its translation is CASSGRTGQPYEQYV.

There are a few counts of this clonotype. V is TRBV2 and J is TRBJ2-7; the D gene is possibly TRBD1 (5 bases). Looked up from germline, CDR1 is SNHLY and CDR2 is FYNNEI. The CDR3 has 19 amino acids. V lost 6 bases and J lost 0, with 27 bases in between. The CDR3 protein is CASRPVRVYLWYGSYEQYF. CDR3 nucleotide sequence: TGTGCCAGCAGACCAGTCAGGGTCTATCTGTGGTACGGCTCCTACGAGCAGTACTTC.

The chain has TRBV4-1 and TRBJ2-7; unclear D gene. Trimming took 1 base from V and 6 from J, leaving 10 bases between them. The CDR3 has 13 amino acids. Germline-derived CDR1 and CDR2 are MGHRA and YSYEKL. CDR3 nucleotides: TGCGCCAGCAGCCAAGTCGGCGCTTCCGAGCAGTACGTC. The encoded protein is CASSQVGASEQYV.

The chain is built from TRBV27 and TRBJ2-7; unclear D gene. Germline assignment: CDR1 MNHEY and CDR2 SMNVEV (reference sequence). The CDR3 length is 15 residues. V gave up 4 bases and J gave up 3 bases, with 16 bases separating them. The CDR3 bases are TGTGCCAGCAGTTACACTCAAGACGGATACTACGAGCAGTACTTC. This gives the protein CASSYTQDGYYEQYF.

The V and J genes are TRBV9 and TRBJ2-5; tentatively, D is TRBD1 or TRBD2 (5 bases each). V was pared by 2 bases and J by 0 bases, with 11 bases between. Germline values: CDR1 SGDLS, CDR2 YYNGEE. This CDR3 has 15 residues. DNA of the CDR3: TGTGCCAGCAGCGTGGACGGGGCGTACCAAGAGACCCAGTACTTC. Amino acid sequence: CASSVDGAYQETQYF.

This clonotype occurred many times. The chain has TRBV5-1 and TRBJ2-7; 8 nucleotides match TRBD2. Germline V gives CDR1 SGHRS, CDR2 YFSETQ. The CDR3 runs to 15 residues. V lost 4 bases, J lost 2 bases, and 8 bases stayed unmatched. The DNA for the CDR3 is TGCGCCAGCAGCATACGGACTAGCCCGCCCTACGAGCAGTACTTC. This codes for CASSIRTSPPYEQYF.

This clonotype was picked up a small number of times. The rearrangement uses TRBV2 and TRBJ2-3, with D perhaps given as TRBD1 or TRBD2 (5 bases each). The germline CDR1 and CDR2 sequences are SNHLY and FYNNEI. This CDR3 has 14 residues. Trimming shortened V by 5 bases and J by 2 bases, and 11 bases separated the two germline ends. The DNA of the CDR3 is TGTGCCAGCAGTTGGGACGGTACCACAGATACGCAGTATTTT. This translates into CASSWDGTTDTQYF.

This clonotype was observed a handful of times. V gene TRBV7-9 combines with J gene TRBJ2-7; TRBD1 matches at 9 bases. J was trimmed by 3 bases and V by 10 bases; bases with no gene match: 10. The length of the CDR3 is 14 residues. Germline V gives CDR1 SEHNR, CDR2 FQNEAQ (reference sequence). CDR3 in amino acids: CATETGQGIYEQYF. For the CDR3, the DNA is TGTGCCACAGAAACGGGACAGGGAATCTACGAGCAGTACTTC.

This clonotype was seen more than once but under ten times. The rearrangement joins TRBV16 to TRBJ2-7; D not resolved. The CDR3 contains 13 residues. V was shortened by 4 bases and J by 9 bases, with 16 bases between the two germline ends. Germline V gene data show CDR1 as KGHSY and CDR2 as FQNENV. As DNA, the CDR3 is TGTGCCAGCAGCCCCTCCGGTCAAGACCGGCAGTACGTC. It translates to CASSPSGQDRQYV.

This clonotype was detected a few times. The rearrangement joins TRBV27 to TRBJ2-3; 9 bases agree with TRBD1. The CDR3 has 15 amino acids. From germline, CDR1 is MNHEY and CDR2 SMNVEV (reference sequence). V lost 5 bases to trimming and J lost 2 bases; unmatched junction nucleotides: 5. CDR3 sequence reads: CASSHRDRDTDTQYF. DNA for the CDR3: TGTGCCAGCAGTCACCGGGACAGGGACACAGATACGCAGTATTTT.

The chain carries TRBV6-5 and TRBJ1-1; tentative D call: TRBD1 (5 bases). Trimming took off 1 base at V and 3 bases at J, with 12 bases between the two ends. There are 15 residues in the CDR3. Per the germline V gene, CDR1 is MNHEY and CDR2 is SVGAGI. DNA of the CDR3: TGTGCCAGCAGTTACTGGCCTCTGGGGGACACTGAAGCTTTCTTT. It encodes CASSYWPLGDTEAFF.

The rearrangement links TRBV10-2 to TRBJ2-3; the D gene could be TRBD1 or TRBD2 (5 bases each). Trimming left V 8 bases short and J 0 bases short, with 12 bases between. The CDR3 is made up of 14 amino acids. CDR1 is WSHSY, CDR2 SAAADI, per germline. The CDR3 nucleotides read TGCGCCAGCGGGGACCTCCTCAGCACAGATACGCAGTATTTT. This gives the protein CASGDLLSTDTQYF.

The chain combines TRBV7-8 with TRBJ2-3; 10 bases are shared with TRBD2. The V gene end was trimmed by 3 bases and the J gene end by 0 bases; junction bases not matched to a gene: 9. From germline, CDR1 is SGHVS and CDR2 FQNEAQ. The CDR3 covers 18 residues. Here the CDR3 DNA reads TGTGCCAGCAGCTTCCTCGGACTAGCGGAAATTAGCACAGATACGCAGTATTTT. Amino acids: CASSFLGLAEISTDTQYF.

The chain uses TRBV5-1 and TRBJ2-5, with D uncertain. V lost 4 bases, J lost 2 bases, and 18 bases lay in between. The germline gives CDR1 SGHRS, CDR2 YFSETQ. This CDR3 is 16 amino acids long. CDR3 in DNA: TGCGCCAGCAGCCCAACCGCCTTAACGAGACAAGAGACCCAGTACTTC. The encoded protein is CASSPTALTRQETQYF.

The sample holds many counts of this clonotype. This sequence joins TRBV20-1 and TRBJ2-5, with D perhaps TRBD2 (5 bases). Trimming removed 0 bases from V and 1 base from J, with 12 bases in between. The length of the CDR3 is 15 residues. CDR1 and CDR2 from the germline V gene are DFQATT and SNEGSKA (reference sequence). The chain's CDR3 is CSARDGGVGQETQYF. CDR3 bases: TGCAGTGCTAGAGATGGAGGCGTAGGCCAAGAGACCCAGTACTTC.

The J gene is TRBJ2-1, the V gene TRBV6-1; no definite D call. The CDR3 length is 13 residues. From germline, CDR1 is MNHNS and CDR2 SASEGT. V was clipped by 4 bases and J by 5 bases, with 9 bases between them. CDR3 protein: CASSAAQHNEQFF. The DNA for the CDR3 is TGTGCCAGCAGTGCAGCACAACACAATGAGCAGTTCTTC.

The V gene is TRBV4-1, the J gene TRBJ2-1; D assignment may be TRBD1 or TRBD2 (5 bases each). The germline V gene encodes CDR1 MGHRA and CDR2 YSYEKL. V was clipped by 1 base and J by 10 bases, with 11 bases between them. This CDR3 region has 13 residues. This chain's CDR3 is CASSQGGTVEQFF. The CDR3 DNA sequence: TGCGCCAGCAGCCAAGGTGGGACCGTGGAGCAGTTCTTC.

This clonotype was detected many times. V and J are TRBV11-2 and TRBJ1-6, with D unclear. Germline V gene lookup returns CDR1 SGHAT and CDR2 FQNNGV. V gave up 5 bases and J gave up 7 bases, with 3 bases separating them. This CDR3 comprises 11 residues. CDR3: CASSDNSPLHF. CDR3 bases: TGTGCCAGCAGCGACAATTCACCCCTCCACTTT.

This clonotype was seen a handful of times. This sequence joins TRBV29-1 and TRBJ2-7; 7 bases map to TRBD1. Germline V gene data show CDR1 as SQVTM and CDR2 as ANQGSEA. Germline trimming cut 7 bases from V and 3 bases from J; bases unmatched to any gene: 3. The CDR3 loop spans 11 amino acids. CDR3: CSGGGNYEQYF. The CDR3 nucleotides read TGCAGCGGAGGGGGCAACTACGAGCAGTACTTC.

This clonotype was seen a handful of times. The genes are TRBV7-9 and TRBJ2-5, with TRBD1 as a possible D gene (5 bases). This CDR3 spans 12 amino acids. The V gene lost 4 bases and the J gene lost 5 bases, with 8 bases spanning the gap. In germline, CDR1 is SEHNR, CDR2 FQNEAQ (reference sequence). This CDR3 is CASSSGKETQYF. Written as DNA, the CDR3 is TGTGCCAGCAGCTCAGGGAAGGAGACCCAGTACTTC.